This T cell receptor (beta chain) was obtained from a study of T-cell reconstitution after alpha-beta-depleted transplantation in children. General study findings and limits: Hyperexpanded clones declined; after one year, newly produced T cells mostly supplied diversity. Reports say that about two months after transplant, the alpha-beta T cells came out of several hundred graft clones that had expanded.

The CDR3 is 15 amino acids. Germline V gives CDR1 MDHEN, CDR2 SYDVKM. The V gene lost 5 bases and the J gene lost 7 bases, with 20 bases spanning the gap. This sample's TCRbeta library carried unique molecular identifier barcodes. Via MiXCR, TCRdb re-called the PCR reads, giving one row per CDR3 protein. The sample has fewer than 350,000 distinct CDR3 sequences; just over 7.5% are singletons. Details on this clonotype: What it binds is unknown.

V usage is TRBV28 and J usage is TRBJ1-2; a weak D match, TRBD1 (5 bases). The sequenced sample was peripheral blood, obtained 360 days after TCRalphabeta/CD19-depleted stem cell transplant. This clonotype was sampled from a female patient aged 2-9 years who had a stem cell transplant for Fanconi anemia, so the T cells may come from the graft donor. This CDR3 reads CASSPPRGRGGGYTF. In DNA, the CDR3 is TGTGCCAGCAGTCCTCCTAGGGGTAGGGGAGGTGGCTACACCTTC.